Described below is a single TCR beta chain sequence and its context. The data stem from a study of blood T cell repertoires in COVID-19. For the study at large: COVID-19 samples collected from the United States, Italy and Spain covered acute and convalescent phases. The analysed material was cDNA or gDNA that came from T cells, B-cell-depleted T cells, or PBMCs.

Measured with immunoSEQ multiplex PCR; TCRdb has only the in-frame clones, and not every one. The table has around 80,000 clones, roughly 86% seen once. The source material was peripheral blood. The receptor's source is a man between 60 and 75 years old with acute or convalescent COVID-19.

The CDR3 nucleotides read TGTGCCAGCATCCCAGACTTACCGGGGGAGCTGTTTTTT. It encodes CASIPDLPGELFF. This sequence joins TRBV12-3 or TRBV12-4 and TRBJ2-2; D remains unclear. V was pared by 7 bases and J by 8 bases, with 14 bases between. The CDR3 is 13 amino acids.